Following are 27 T cell receptor beta chains from one sample sequenced in a study of Ad26.COV2.S vaccination and SARS-CoV-2 variants. Treatment of the sample: about 20 received Ad26.COV2.S at low or high dose, single or two shots; about 5 received placebo; per-sample allocation not given. On day 63 after the first injection, vaccine and placebo recipients gave samples. Here immunoSEQ multiplex PCR was the method, and the copy in TCRdb shows in-frame clones only, minus some. The data hold 300,000 to 350,000 clones, with roughly 88% observed a single time. Here the sequenced sample was peripheral blood, taken in a trial of Ad26.COV2.S vaccine versus placebo. Receptors originate from a person between 18 and 65 years old who received the Ad26.COV2.S COVID-19 vaccine or a placebo.

The V call is TRBV3-1 (or the pseudogene TRBV3-2), the J call TRBJ1-4, with 7 bases lining up with TRBD1. Germline V gene data show CDR1 as LGHDT and CDR2 as YNNKEL (reference sequence). J was trimmed by 8 bases and V by 5 bases; bases with no gene match: 14. The CDR3 contains 16 residues. CDR3 residues: CASSGDSGQLYEKLFF. For the CDR3, the DNA is TGTGCCAGCAGCGGCGACTCGGGACAGCTCTACGAAAAACTGTTTTTT.

V is TRBV4-1 and J is TRBJ2-1, with 9 nucleotides matching TRBD2. This CDR3 has 15 amino acids. The germline CDR1 and CDR2 sequences are MGHRA and YSYEKL. Unmatched junction bases numbered 5, after V lost 4 bases and J lost 4 bases. CDR3 coding DNA: TGCGCCAGCAGCCGGGGACTAGCATTTTACAATGAGCAGTTCTTC. Amino acid sequence: CASSRGLAFYNEQFF.

The chain carries TRBV11-2 and TRBJ1-1; D possibly corresponds to TRBD1 (5 bases). V lost 1 base and J lost 2, with 14 bases in between. CDR3 length: 16 residues. Germline values: CDR1 SGHAT, CDR2 FQNNGV. CDR3 nucleotide sequence: TGTGCCAGCAGCTTAGTTAATAGGGGATCCAACACTGAAGCTTTCTTT. This sequence encodes CASSLVNRGSNTEAFF.

The chain recombines TRBV5-4 with TRBJ2-2, with 11 positions matching TRBD2. This CDR3 has 16 amino acids. Losses at the gene ends were 4 bases for V and 7 bases for J; bases not matched to a gene: 9. Germline V gives CDR1 SGHNT, CDR2 YYREEE (reference sequence). The CDR3 is CASSQFSGRAVGELFF. The CDR3 coding sequence is TGTGCCAGCAGCCAGTTTAGCGGGAGGGCCGTCGGGGAGCTGTTTTTT.

This clone was picked up one time. The chain couples TRBV18 to TRBJ2-1; no reliable D call. The germline V gene has CDR1 KGHSH and CDR2 LQKENI. CDR3 length equals 12 residues. V was pared by 3 bases and J by 9 bases, with 9 bases between. The CDR3 loop is CASSPLAIEQFF. CDR3 DNA: TGTGCCAGCTCACCGCTGGCCATTGAGCAGTTCTTC.

J is TRBJ2-5 and V is TRBV7-2; maybe TRBD2 (5 bases). The CDR3 runs 14 residues. Between the trimmed V and J ends, which lost 6 bases and 1 base, there was a span of 12 bases. Germline loops: CDR1 SGHTA, CDR2 FQGNSA. The DNA of the CDR3 is TGTGCCAGCAGTTATCTCGGGATCCAAGAGACCCAGTACTTC. Translation: CASSYLGIQETQYF.

V gene TRBV20-1 combines with J gene TRBJ2-3, with 11 bases identical to TRBD2. From germline, CDR1 is DFQATT and CDR2 SNEGSKA (reference sequence). This CDR3 region has 17 residues. Germline trimming cut 3 bases from V and 0 bases from J; bases unmatched to any gene: 8. The CDR3 sequence: CSASGGTSGKSTDTQYF. CDR3 nucleotide sequence: TGCAGTGCTAGTGGAGGGACTAGCGGCAAAAGCACAGATACGCAGTATTTT.

The V and J genes are TRBV19 and TRBJ1-5, with D possibly being TRBD1 (5 bases). The length of the CDR3 is 13 residues. Trimming took 7 bases from V and 4 from J, leaving 11 bases between them. Germline V gives CDR1 LNHDA, CDR2 SQIVND (reference sequence). CDR3 coding DNA: TGTGCCAGTAACAAGGGGTGGAATCAGCCCCAGCATTTT. It codes for CASNKGWNQPQHF.

The rearrangement links TRBV18 to TRBJ2-1; a weak D match, TRBD1 (6 bases). The V and J ends lost 3 bases and 0 bases respectively, with 9 bases between them. The germline CDR1 and CDR2 sequences are KGHSH and LQKENI. This CDR3 is built from 15 residues. Here the CDR3 reads CASSPVQGSYNEQFF. As DNA, the CDR3 is TGTGCCAGCTCACCGGTACAGGGCTCCTACAATGAGCAGTTCTTC.

This chain connects TRBV6-6 to TRBJ1-1; TRBD1 aligns across 7 bases. V was clipped by 6 bases and J by 1 base; unmatched bases: 8. CDR1 and CDR2 from the germline V gene are MNHNY and SVGAGI (reference sequence). The CDR3 contains 15 residues. CDR3 coding DNA: TGTGCCAGCAGCTCCGACAGGGAGGCGAACACTGAAGCTTTCTTT. Its protein product is CASSSDREANTEAFF.

This chain joins TRBV11-3 and TRBJ2-1; D is perhaps TRBD2 (5 bases). Between the trimmed V and J ends, which lost 0 bases and 0 bases, there was a span of 21 bases. Germline CDR1 SGHNT, CDR2 YENEEA. CDR3 size: 20 residues. The CDR3 sequence: CASSLESTASWTSSYNEQFF. CDR3 sequence (DNA): TGTGCCAGCAGCTTAGAAAGTACGGCTAGCTGGACGTCCTCCTACAATGAGCAGTTCTTC.

This clone was counted a single time. This chain uses TRBV3-1 (or the pseudogene TRBV3-2) with TRBJ1-2, with a weak D call TRBD1 (5 bases). CDR1 and CDR2 from the germline V gene are LGHDT and YNNKEL (reference sequence). Trimming shortened V by 3 bases and J by 4 bases, and 15 bases separated the two germline ends. CDR3 size: 15 residues. Written as DNA, the CDR3 is TGTGCCAGCAGCCAGACAGCAAAGGGAACCTATGGCTACACCTTC. Its protein product is CASSQTAKGTYGYTF.

The V call is TRBV4-3, the J call TRBJ1-2; maybe TRBD1 (6 bases). This CDR3 contains 13 residues. The germline CDR1 and CDR2 sequences are LGHNA and YSLEER. V gave up 6 bases and J gave up 6 bases, with 14 bases separating them. DNA of the CDR3: TGCGCCAGCAGGGGATACAGGGAGAATGGCTACACCTTC. Its protein is CASRGYRENGYTF.

The rearrangement uses TRBV18 and TRBJ1-4; D perhaps matches TRBD1 (6 bases). Trimming stripped 6 bases from V and 8 bases from J, with 16 bases between. The CDR3 is 14 amino acids. Germline V gives CDR1 KGHSH, CDR2 LQKENI. The CDR3 sequence: CASSKGGRGEKLFF. The CDR3, as DNA: TGTGCCAGCTCGAAGGGGGGGAGAGGCGAAAAACTGTTTTTT.

The CDR3 reads CASSFSGPGAFF. The CDR3 region has the DNA TGTGCCAGCAGCTTCTCGGGGCCGGGAGCTTTCTTT. The chain uses TRBV28 and TRBJ1-1, with a tentative D call TRBD1 (5 bases). This CDR3 is built from 12 residues. CDR1 is MDHEN and CDR2 is SYDVKM in the germline V gene. Trimming took 6 bases from V and 10 from J, leaving 15 bases between them. Looking up the rest from reference TRBV28 and TRBJ1-1 gives the full variable domain: DVKVTQSSRYLVKRTGEKVFLECVQDMDHENMFWYRQDPGLGLRLIYFSYDVKMKEKGDIPEGYSVSREKKERFSLILESASTNQTSMYLCASSFSGPGAFFGQGTRLTVV.

CDR3 loop: CSASDGSASGYTF. The DNA of the CDR3 is TGCAGTGCTAGTGATGGGTCGGCGAGTGGCTACACCTTC. The V call is TRBV20-1, the J call TRBJ1-2; D gene ambiguous. The CDR3 length is 13 residues. Germline CDR1 DFQATT, CDR2 SNEGSKA (reference sequence). Trimming removed 3 bases at V and 7 bases at J, with 15 bases between.

This clone appeared once. The chain is built from TRBV2 and TRBJ2-3; D is unresolved. The V end was cut by 3 bases, the J end by 6 bases, with 10 bases between. The CDR3 is made up of 13 amino acids. Germline V gene data show CDR1 as SNHLY and CDR2 as FYNNEI. CDR3 residues: CASSEGNGDTQYF. The DNA for the CDR3 is TGTGCCAGCAGTGAGGGCAACGGGGATACGCAGTATTTT.

V and J are TRBV19 and TRBJ2-5; tentatively, D is TRBD1 (5 bases). This CDR3 is 14 amino acids long. In germline, CDR1 is LNHDA, CDR2 SQIVND (reference sequence). V dropped 1 base and J dropped 9 bases, with 15 bases sitting between them. The CDR3 reads CASSIVGPGEPQYF. CDR3 nucleotide sequence: TGTGCCAGTAGTATAGTGGGGCCCGGCGAGCCCCAGTACTTC.

V gene TRBV7-6 combines with J gene TRBJ2-3; TRBD2 aligns across 8 bases. There are 15 residues in the CDR3. J was trimmed by 2 bases and V by 5 bases; bases with no gene match: 6. Germline CDR1 is SGHVS and CDR2 is FNYEAQ. The CDR3 DNA reads TGTGCCAGCAGCCCAATAGCGGGACTCACAGATACGCAGTATTTT. It yields the protein CASSPIAGLTDTQYF.

The rearrangement joins TRBV25-1 to TRBJ1-2; the match to TRBD1 covers 10 bases. Per germline, CDR1 MGHDK and CDR2 SYGVNS. The CDR3 is 15 residues long. Losses at the gene ends were 2 bases for V and 8 bases for J; bases not matched to a gene: 8. The CDR3 bases are TGTGCCAGCAGTGAACGACAGGGGGCAAAGGTCGGCTACACCTTC. It encodes CASSERQGAKVGYTF.

The rearrangement joins TRBV25-1 to TRBJ1-2, with D tentatively TRBD1 (5 bases). V shed 6 bases and J shed 4 bases, with 9 bases lying between them. The CDR3 loop spans 12 amino acids. CDR1 and CDR2 from the germline V gene are MGHDK and SYGVNS. This CDR3 reads CASRGQIYGYTF. In DNA form, the CDR3 reads TGTGCCAGCAGGGGGCAGATCTATGGCTACACCTTC.

This chain joins TRBV9 and TRBJ2-1; no definite D call. The germline V and J ends were trimmed by 8 bases and 9 bases, with 21 bases remaining between them. Germline V gene lookup returns CDR1 SGDLS and CDR2 YYNGEE. This CDR3 comprises 14 residues. The CDR3 coding sequence is TGTGCCAGTTCCCTGGAAGGGCCTTACGGTGAGCAGTTCTTC. Translation gives CASSLEGPYGEQFF.

The chain couples TRBV27 to TRBJ1-1, with a possible D match to TRBD1 (6 bases). CDR1 and CDR2 (germline): MNHEY, SMNVEV (reference sequence). V lost 8 bases and J 4 bases, leaving 17 bases between the germline ends. There are 14 residues in the CDR3. The CDR3, as DNA: TGTGCCAGCGGGGGGCGGTTGGAGAGCACTGAAGCTTTCTTT. Protein product: CASGGRLESTEAFF.

The chain employs TRBV6-6 and TRBJ2-7; tentatively, D is TRBD2 (5 bases). Germline loops: CDR1 MNHNY, CDR2 SVGAGI (reference sequence). The V and J ends lost 5 bases and 0 bases respectively, with 20 bases between them. The length of the CDR3 is 17 residues. In nucleotides, the CDR3 is TGTGCCAGCAGTCAAACCGTACCGGGAAGAAGCTCCTACGAGCAGTACGTC. Translated: CASSQTVPGRSSYEQYV.

The chain recombines TRBV7-9 with TRBJ2-1, with 9 bases fitting TRBD2. CDR1 SEHNR and CDR2 FQNEAQ come from the germline V gene (reference sequence). Trimming cost V 1 base and J 9 bases; bases outside gene matches: 7. The length of the CDR3 is 15 residues. Here the CDR3 reads CASSLGLAGLGEQFF. DNA of the CDR3: TGTGCCAGCAGCTTAGGGCTAGCGGGACTTGGTGAGCAGTTCTTC.

This clone was detected only once. The chain recombines TRBV7-2 with TRBJ1-2; tentatively, D is TRBD1 (6 bases). This CDR3 comprises 13 residues. CDR1 SGHTA and CDR2 FQGNSA come from the germline V gene. The CDR3 DNA reads as TGTATCGTAGGAGGGGGTATAGTTTATGGCTACACCTTC. It yields the protein CIVGGGIVYGYTF.

There are a few counts of this clone. The gene calls are TRBV19 and TRBJ2-2, with D maybe TRBD1 (5 bases). In germline, CDR1 is LNHDA, CDR2 SQIVND (reference sequence). The CDR3 totals 15 residues. The ends were cut back, 8 bases at V and 2 bases at J, with 15 bases in the middle. The CDR3 here is CASETVSINTGELFF. CDR3 in DNA: TGTGCCAGTGAGACAGTTTCTATCAACACCGGGGAGCTGTTTTTT. Full variable domain (outside the CDR3, taken from reference TRBV19 and TRBJ2-2): DGGITQSPKYLFRKEGQNVTLSCEQNLNHDAMYWYRQDPGQGLRLIYYSQIVNDFQKGDIAEGYSVSREKKESFPLTVTSAQKNPTAFYLCASETVSINTGELFFGEGSRLTVL.